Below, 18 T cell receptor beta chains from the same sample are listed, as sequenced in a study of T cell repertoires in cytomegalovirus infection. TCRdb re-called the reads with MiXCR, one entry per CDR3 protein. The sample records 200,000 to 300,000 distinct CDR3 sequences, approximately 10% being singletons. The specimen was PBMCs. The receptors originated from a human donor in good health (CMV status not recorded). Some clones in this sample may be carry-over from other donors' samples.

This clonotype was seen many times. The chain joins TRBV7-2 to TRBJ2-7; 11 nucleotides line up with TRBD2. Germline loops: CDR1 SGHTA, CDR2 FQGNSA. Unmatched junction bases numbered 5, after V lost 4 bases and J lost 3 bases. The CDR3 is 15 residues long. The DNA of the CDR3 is TGTGCCAGCAGCTCATCGACTAGCGGGAACTACGAGCAGTACTTC. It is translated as CASSSSTSGNYEQYF.

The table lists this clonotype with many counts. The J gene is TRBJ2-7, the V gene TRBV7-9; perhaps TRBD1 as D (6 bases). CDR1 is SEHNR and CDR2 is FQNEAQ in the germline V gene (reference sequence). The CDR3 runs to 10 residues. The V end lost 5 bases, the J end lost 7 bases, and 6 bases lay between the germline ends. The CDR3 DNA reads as TGTGCCAGCAGCGACAGGGAGCAGTACTTC. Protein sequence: CASSDREQYF.

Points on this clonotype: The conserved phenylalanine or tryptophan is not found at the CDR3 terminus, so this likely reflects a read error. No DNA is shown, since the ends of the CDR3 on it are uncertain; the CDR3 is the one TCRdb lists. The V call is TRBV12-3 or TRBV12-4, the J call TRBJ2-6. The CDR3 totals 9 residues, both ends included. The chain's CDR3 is CASSRLRTS.

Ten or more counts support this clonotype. The CDR3 loop is CASSLDYSSLFGETQYF. The CDR3, as DNA: TGTGCCAGCAGCCTAGACTACTCGTCCCTCTTCGGGGAGACCCAGTACTTC. The rearrangement uses TRBV7-2 and TRBJ2-5, with D perhaps matching TRBD2 (5 bases). Between the trimmed V and J ends, which lost 5 bases and 5 bases, there was a span of 24 bases. The CDR3 spans 17 residues. Germline V gene sequence: CDR1 SGHTA, CDR2 FQGNSA.

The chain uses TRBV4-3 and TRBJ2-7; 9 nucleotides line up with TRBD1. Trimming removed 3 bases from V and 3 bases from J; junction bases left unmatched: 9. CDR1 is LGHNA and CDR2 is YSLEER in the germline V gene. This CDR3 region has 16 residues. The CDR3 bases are TGCGCCAGCAGCCAGACCCTAGGACAGGGGAACTACGAGCAGTACTTC. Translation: CASSQTLGQGNYEQYF.

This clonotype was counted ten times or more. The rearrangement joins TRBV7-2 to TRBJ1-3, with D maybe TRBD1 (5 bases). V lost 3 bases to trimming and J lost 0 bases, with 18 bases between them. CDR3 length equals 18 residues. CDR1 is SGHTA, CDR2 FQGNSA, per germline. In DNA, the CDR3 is TGTGCCAGCAGCTTGAGCCGCCGGGACCCGAGCTCTGGAAACACCATATATTTT. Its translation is CASSLSRRDPSSGNTIYF.

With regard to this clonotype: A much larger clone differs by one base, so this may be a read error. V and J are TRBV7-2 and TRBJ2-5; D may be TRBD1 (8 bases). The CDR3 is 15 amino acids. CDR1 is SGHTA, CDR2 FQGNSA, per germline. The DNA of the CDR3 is TGTGCCAGAAGCTTACAGGGGGGGATTCAAGAGACCCAGTACTTC. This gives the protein CARSLQGGIQETQYF.

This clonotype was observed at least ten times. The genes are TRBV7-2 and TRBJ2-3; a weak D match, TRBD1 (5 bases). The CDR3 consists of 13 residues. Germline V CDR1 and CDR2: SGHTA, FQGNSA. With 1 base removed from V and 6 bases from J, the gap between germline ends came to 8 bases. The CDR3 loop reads CASSLGGIDTQYF. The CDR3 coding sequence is TGTGCCAGCAGCTTAGGGGGCATTGATACGCAGTATTTT.

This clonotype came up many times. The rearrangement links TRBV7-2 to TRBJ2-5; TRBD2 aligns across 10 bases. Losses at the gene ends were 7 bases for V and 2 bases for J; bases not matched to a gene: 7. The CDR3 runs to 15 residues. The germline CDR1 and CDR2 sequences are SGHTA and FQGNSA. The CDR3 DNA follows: TGTGCCAGCACCAGACAACTAGCGGGGCAAGAGACCCAGTACTTC. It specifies CASTRQLAGQETQYF.

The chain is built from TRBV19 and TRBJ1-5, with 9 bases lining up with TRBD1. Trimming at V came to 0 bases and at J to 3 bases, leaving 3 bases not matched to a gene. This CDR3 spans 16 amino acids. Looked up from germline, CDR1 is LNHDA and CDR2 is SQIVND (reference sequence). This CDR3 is CASSIEQGADNQPQHF. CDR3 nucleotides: TGTGCCAGTAGTATAGAACAGGGGGCGGACAATCAGCCCCAGCATTTT.

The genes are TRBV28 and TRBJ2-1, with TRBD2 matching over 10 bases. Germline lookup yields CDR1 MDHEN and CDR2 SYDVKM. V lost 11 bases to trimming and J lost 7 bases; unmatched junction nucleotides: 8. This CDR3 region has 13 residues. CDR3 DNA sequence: TGTGCCGGGGGGCTAGCGGGGGTTAATGAGCAGTTCTTC. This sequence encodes CAGGLAGVNEQFF.

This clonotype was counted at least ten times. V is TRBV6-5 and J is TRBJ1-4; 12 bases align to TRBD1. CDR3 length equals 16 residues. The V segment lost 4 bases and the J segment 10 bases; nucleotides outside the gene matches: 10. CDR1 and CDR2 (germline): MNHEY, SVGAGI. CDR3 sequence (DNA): TGTGCCAGCAGTTCGGGACAGGGGGCAGGAGTAGGAAAACTGTTTTTT. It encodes CASSSGQGAGVGKLFF.

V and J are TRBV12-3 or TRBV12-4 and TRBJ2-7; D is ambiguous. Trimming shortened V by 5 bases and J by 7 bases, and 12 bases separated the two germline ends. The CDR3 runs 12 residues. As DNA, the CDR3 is TGTGCCAGCAGTCTGGCTTCGGCGGAGCAGTACTTC. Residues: CASSLASAEQYF.

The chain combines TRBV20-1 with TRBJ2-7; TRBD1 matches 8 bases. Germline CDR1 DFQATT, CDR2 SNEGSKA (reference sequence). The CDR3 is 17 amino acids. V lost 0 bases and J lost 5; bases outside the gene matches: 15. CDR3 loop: CSARDSGGPHLINEQYF. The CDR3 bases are TGCAGTGCTAGAGATTCAGGGGGCCCACATTTGATCAACGAGCAGTACTTC.

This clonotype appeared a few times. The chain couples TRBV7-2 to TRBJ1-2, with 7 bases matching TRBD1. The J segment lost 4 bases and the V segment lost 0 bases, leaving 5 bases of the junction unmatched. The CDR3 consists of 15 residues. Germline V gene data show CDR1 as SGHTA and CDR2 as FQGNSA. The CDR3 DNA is TGTGCCAGCAGCTTAGCGCTGGGACAGAGCTATGGCTACACCTTC. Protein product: CASSLALGQSYGYTF.

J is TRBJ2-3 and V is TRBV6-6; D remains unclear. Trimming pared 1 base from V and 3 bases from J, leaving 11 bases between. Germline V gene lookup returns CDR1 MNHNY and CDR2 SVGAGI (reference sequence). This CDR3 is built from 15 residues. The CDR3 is CASSYFLEKTDTQYF. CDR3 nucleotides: TGTGCCAGCAGTTACTTCCTAGAGAAGACAGATACGCAGTATTTT.

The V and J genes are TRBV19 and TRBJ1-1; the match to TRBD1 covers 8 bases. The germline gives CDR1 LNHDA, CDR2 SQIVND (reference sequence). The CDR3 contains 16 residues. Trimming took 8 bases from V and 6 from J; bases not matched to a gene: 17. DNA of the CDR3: TGTGCCAGTGGGAGGGGGACAGGACGTTCCGACGCTGAAGCTTTCTTT. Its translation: CASGRGTGRSDAEAFF.

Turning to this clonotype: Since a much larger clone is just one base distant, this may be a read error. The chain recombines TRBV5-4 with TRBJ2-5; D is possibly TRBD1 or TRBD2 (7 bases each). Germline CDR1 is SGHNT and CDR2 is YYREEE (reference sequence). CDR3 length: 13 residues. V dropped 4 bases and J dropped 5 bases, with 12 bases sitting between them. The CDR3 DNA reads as TGTGCCAGCAGCCAGGGGGGGAATGAGACCCAGTACTTC. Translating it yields CASSQGGNETQYF.